This T cell receptor (beta chain) was retrieved from a study of cytomegalovirus exposure and HLA in healthy donors. Findings and caveats of the study: In a later analysis, a missense DCLRE1C variant was linked to TCR beta V- and J-gene trimming. Rare TCR sequences predominated, though certain public TCRs were found in many donors.

The junction had 13 bases not matched to a gene; V was cut back by 4 bases and J by 0 bases. CDR1 SGHNT and CDR2 YYREEE come from the germline V gene (reference sequence). This CDR3 is built from 17 residues. As to this clone: Its antigen is as yet unknown.

A multiplex PCR was run with 60 Vbeta primers and 13 Jbeta primers. The protocol was immunoSEQ multiplex PCR, while the TCRdb copy is restricted to in-frame clones and leaves out a portion. The sample includes around 220,000 clones, about 75% of them seen just once. This sequence originates from a young man in good health and CMV-seronegative. Sequencing was carried out using PBMCs. This sequence joins TRBV5-4 and TRBJ2-7; 7 bases agree with TRBD2. CDR3 sequence (DNA): TGTGCCAGCAGCCCCCCCCCAAGCGGGGCTTTCTCCTACGAGCAGTACTTC. Protein product: CASSPPPSGAFSYEQYF.